Below, 15 T cell receptor beta chains from the same sample are listed, as sequenced in a study of T cell responses to AZD1222 COVID-19 vaccine. Measured with immunoSEQ multiplex PCR; TCRdb has only the in-frame clones, and not every one. Of about 100,000 clones listed, roughly 84% are singletons. Sample: peripheral blood, taken on day 0 of AZD1222 vaccination. The receptors derive from an adult in good health.

In its sample, this clone was seen a few times. The V gene is TRBV28, the J gene TRBJ1-1, with D tentatively TRBD1 (6 bases). Germline V gene data show CDR1 as MDHEN and CDR2 as SYDVKM. The CDR3 extends over 14 amino acids. Trimming took off 8 bases at V and 5 bases at J, with 18 bases between the two ends. The CDR3 spells CASGRSTGRTEAFF. CDR3 nucleotide sequence: TGTGCCAGCGGCCGATCGACAGGAAGAACTGAAGCTTTCTTT. Using reference TRBV28 and TRBJ1-1 for the parts outside the CDR3, the full variable domain is DVKVTQSSRYLVKRTGEKVFLECVQDMDHENMFWYRQDPGLGLRLIYFSYDVKMKEKGDIPEGYSVSREKKERFSLILESASTNQTSMYLCASGRSTGRTEAFFGQGTRLTVV.

The chain carries TRBV2 and TRBJ1-4; 9 bases map to TRBD1. With V trimmed by 7 bases and J by 7 bases, 7 bases remained unmatched. The CDR3 runs 14 residues. Germline assignment: CDR1 SNHLY and CDR2 FYNNEI. CDR3 nucleotide sequence: TGTGCCAGCAAAAGGGACAGGGAGGGTGAAAAACTGTTTTTT. It yields the protein CASKRDREGEKLFF.

V is TRBV12-5 and J is TRBJ2-2; D unclear. The length of the CDR3 is 12 residues. Germline-derived CDR1 and CDR2 are LGHNT and FRNRAP. Deletions cut 7 bases from V and 4 bases from J, with 7 bases between. The CDR3 reads CASVPSTGELFF. The CDR3 coding sequence is TGTGCTAGTGTTCCTAGCACCGGGGAGCTGTTTTTT.

The CDR3 DNA is TGTGCCAGTAAGCCAGCGGGAGGGGTTAACACCGGGGAGCTGTTTTTT. This encodes CASKPAGGVNTGELFF. The chain recombines TRBV19 with TRBJ2-2; 10 bases line up with TRBD2. The germline CDR1 and CDR2 sequences are LNHDA and SQIVND (reference sequence). The CDR3 consists of 16 residues. Unmatched junction bases numbered 7, after V lost 7 bases and J lost 2 bases.

The CDR3 DNA sequence: TGTGCCAGCAGCTTAGAGGGCGGATCCTACGAGCAGTACTTC. Its protein product is CASSLEGGSYEQYF. The chain links TRBV7-2 to TRBJ2-7; no clear D. CDR1 and CDR2 (germline): SGHTA, FQGNSA. V was pared by 1 base and J by 1 base, with 8 bases between. CDR3 length: 14 amino acids.

A note on this clone: Within the sample, other DNA sequences also encode this same CDR3. The rearrangement links TRBV6-5 to TRBJ1-1; D is undetermined. This CDR3 is 14 amino acids long. Trimming cost V 3 bases and J 0 bases, with 8 bases left between them. The germline V gene encodes CDR1 MNHEY and CDR2 SVGAGI. Here the CDR3 reads CASSYRGLNTEAFF. CDR3 nucleotide sequence: TGTGCCAGCAGTTATCGTGGCCTGAACACTGAAGCTTTCTTT.

In its sample, this clone was seen once. This chain connects TRBV7-9 to TRBJ1-1; D perhaps matches TRBD1 (6 bases). This CDR3 is 14 amino acids long. Looked up from germline, CDR1 is SEHNR and CDR2 is FQNEAQ (reference sequence). V was pared by 3 bases and J by 7 bases, with 15 bases between. The CDR3, as DNA: TGTGCCAGCAGCTTCCGGACAGAACCGAGTGAAGCTTTCTTT. Translated, it gives CASSFRTEPSEAFF.

V and J are TRBV10-3 and TRBJ1-2, with 8 bases that match TRBD1. The CDR3 is made up of 14 amino acids. CDR1 and CDR2 from the germline V gene are ENHRY and SYGVKD. J gave up 5 bases and V 0 bases, and 2 bases lay outside the gene matches. The CDR3 sequence: CAISESGQGYGYTF. The CDR3 DNA sequence: TGTGCCATCAGTGAGTCTGGACAGGGTTATGGCTACACCTTC.

The chain uses TRBV3-1 (or the pseudogene TRBV3-2) and TRBJ2-3; 14 nucleotides agree with TRBD2. CDR3 size: 15 residues. Germline loops: CDR1 LGHDT, CDR2 YNNKEL (reference sequence). Losses at the gene ends were 7 bases for V and 5 bases for J; bases not matched to a gene: 5. The DNA of the CDR3 is TGTGCCAGCAACTCCGGACTAGCGGGAGGAGATACGCAGTATTTT. Protein product: CASNSGLAGGDTQYF.

The V call is TRBV5-1, the J call TRBJ2-1, with a possible D match to TRBD2 (6 bases). V dropped 4 bases and J dropped 2 bases, with 16 bases sitting between them. CDR3 size: 16 residues. Germline V CDR1 and CDR2: SGHRS, YFSETQ. CDR3 protein: CASSPSPGDAYNEQFF. Written as DNA, the CDR3 is TGCGCCAGCAGCCCCTCCCCGGGAGATGCCTACAATGAGCAGTTCTTC.

This clone was seen a single time. This chain joins TRBV6-5 and TRBJ1-2; 8 bases are shared with TRBD1. This CDR3 contains 14 residues. V lost 5 bases and J lost 3; bases outside the gene matches: 5. The V gene's germline CDR1 is MNHEY and CDR2 SVGAGI. The CDR3 loop is CASSPRQGYYGYTF. The CDR3 DNA sequence: TGTGCCAGCAGTCCCAGACAGGGGTACTATGGCTACACCTTC.

This clone was detected only once. The genes are TRBV3-1 (or the pseudogene TRBV3-2) and TRBJ2-1; 11 bases are shared with TRBD2. The J segment lost 3 bases and the V segment lost 6 bases, leaving 7 bases of the junction unmatched. Germline V lookup: CDR1 LGHDT, CDR2 YNNKEL (reference sequence). There are 16 residues in the CDR3. The CDR3 is CASSPFSGGDYNEQFF. Written as DNA, the CDR3 is TGTGCCAGCAGTCCTTTTAGCGGGGGGGACTACAATGAGCAGTTCTTC.

The CDR3 loop is CASSAQGGITEAFF. The CDR3 DNA follows: TGTGCCAGCAGCGCACAGGGTGGGATCACTGAAGCTTTCTTT. The V and J genes are TRBV7-2 and TRBJ1-1, with a possible D match to TRBD1 (6 bases). The CDR3 has 14 amino acids. The germline gives CDR1 SGHTA, CDR2 FQGNSA. Trimming removed 5 bases from V and 4 bases from J, with 14 bases in between.

This clone was detected once. For the CDR3, the DNA is TGTGCCAGCAGCTTATCTAGGGGGATCGGAGAAAAACTGTTTTTT. This sequence encodes CASSLSRGIGEKLFF. This chain connects TRBV11-2 to TRBJ1-4, with D possibly being TRBD1 (6 bases). Trimming removed 2 bases at V and 8 bases at J, with 15 bases between. The CDR3 totals 15 residues. Germline-derived CDR1 and CDR2 are SGHAT and FQNNGV.

This clone was found once. V usage is TRBV9 and J usage is TRBJ1-3; weak D call: TRBD1 (6 bases). In germline, CDR1 is SGDLS, CDR2 YYNGEE. The V end lost 3 bases, the J end lost 2 bases, and 15 bases lay between the germline ends. The CDR3 covers 16 residues. The CDR3 bases are TGTGCCAGCAGCGCAAACAGGGTTTTTGCTGGAAACACCATATATTTT. Protein: CASSANRVFAGNTIYF.